The 3 T cell receptor beta chains in this list originate from one sample, sequenced in a study of cytotoxic CD8 clonotypes in ibrutinib-treated CLL. TCRdb's table, derived via immunoSEQ multiplex PCR, lists solely in-frame clones and lacks some. The table has tens of thousands of clones, around 79% seen once. Sequenced here: PBMCs, sampled after 12 months of ibrutinib treatment. The receptor set was obtained from a human donor with chronic lymphocytic leukemia.

J is TRBJ2-5 and V is TRBV18, with D unresolved. The CDR3 covers 11 residues. Trimming left V 5 bases short and J 5 bases short, with 6 bases between. Germline assignment: CDR1 KGHSH and CDR2 LQKENI. The CDR3 DNA reads TGTGCCAGCTCAGGCCTGGAGACCCAGTACTTC. It translates to CASSGLETQYF.

The V call is TRBV5-1, the J call TRBJ1-4; TRBD1 matches 8 bases. The germline V gene encodes CDR1 SGHRS and CDR2 YFSETQ. This CDR3 is 16 amino acids long. Trimming cost V 0 bases and J 5 bases; bases outside gene matches: 6. The CDR3 region has the DNA TGCGCCAGCAGCTTGGGGGGACAGGTTAACAATGAAAAACTGTTTTTT. The encoded protein is CASSLGGQVNNEKLFF.

The chain links TRBV7-2 to TRBJ2-3, with D possibly being TRBD1 or TRBD2 (5 bases each). The CDR3 contains 14 residues. CDR1 is SGHTA, CDR2 FQGNSA, per germline. The germline V and J ends were trimmed by 6 bases and 1 base, with 11 bases remaining between them. The CDR3 spells CASRLPGRTDTQYF. The DNA for the CDR3 is TGTGCCAGCAGGCTCCCGGGGCGCACAGATACGCAGTATTTT.